Below are 20 T cell receptor beta chains sequenced from a single sample in a study of CD8+ T cells in alopecia areata. cDNA prepared by RNA extraction and subsequent reverse transcription served as the template for sequencing. The assay was immunoSEQ multiplex PCR, and TCRdb's table has in-frame clones only and misses some. In the table there are roughly 130,000 clones, approximately 58% of which are singletons. This material consisted of CD4+ T cells sorted from blood, taken at week 0. Source of these receptors: a human donor with alopecia areata.

This clone was counted once. V is TRBV7-9 and J is TRBJ1-1; D is undetermined. This CDR3 contains 16 residues. The germline V and J ends were trimmed by 1 base and 0 bases, with 12 bases remaining between them. Germline lookup yields CDR1 SEHNR and CDR2 FQNEAQ (reference sequence). CDR3 sequence reads: CASSLVGVVMNTEAFF. CDR3 DNA sequence: TGTGCCAGCAGCTTAGTCGGTGTAGTAATGAACACTGAAGCTTTCTTT.

The rearrangement joins TRBV5-1 to TRBJ2-5; 7 bases agree with TRBD1. CDR1 is SGHRS, CDR2 YFSETQ, per germline. The J segment lost 5 bases and the V segment lost 5 bases, leaving 9 bases of the junction unmatched. CDR3 length: 14 residues. The DNA for the CDR3 is TGCGCCAGCAGACCACAGGGGCCACAGGAGACCCAGTACTTC. Translating it yields CASRPQGPQETQYF.

V and J are TRBV27 and TRBJ2-7, with D possibly TRBD1 on 6 matching bases. Germline-derived CDR1 and CDR2 are MNHEY and SMNVEV (reference sequence). The CDR3 is made up of 13 amino acids. V was cut by 4 bases and J by 7 bases, with 14 bases left in between. The CDR3 loop reads CASSSNRVIEQYF. Here the CDR3 DNA reads TGTGCCAGCAGTTCTAACAGGGTTATAGAGCAGTACTTC.

The V and J genes are TRBV6-5 and TRBJ1-2; 11 bases agree with TRBD1. CDR1 is MNHEY and CDR2 is SVGAGI in the germline V gene. V shed 7 bases, J shed 3 bases, and the junction held 7 bases outside the gene matches. This CDR3 is 15 amino acids long. CDR3 region: CASTFRTGGDYGYTF. CDR3 coding DNA: TGTGCCAGCACCTTTCGGACAGGGGGCGACTATGGCTACACCTTC.

The count of this clone is one. The chain employs TRBV6-5 and TRBJ1-2, with TRBD1 as a possible D gene (6 bases). The CDR3 consists of 13 residues. Trimming took 5 bases from V and 8 from J, leaving 15 bases between them. CDR1 and CDR2 (germline): MNHEY, SVGAGI. CDR3 loop: CASSTRQVPGYTF. DNA of the CDR3: TGTGCCAGCAGTACCAGACAGGTGCCAGGCTACACCTTC.

The gene calls are TRBV7-2 and TRBJ2-5; TRBD2 matches 12 bases. The CDR3 extends over 18 amino acids. V shed 5 bases, J shed 0 bases, and the junction held 10 bases outside the gene matches. Looked up from germline, CDR1 is SGHTA and CDR2 is FQGNSA. The CDR3 sequence: CASSPKNLAGGYQETQYF. Written as DNA, the CDR3 is TGTGCCAGCAGCCCCAAGAACCTAGCGGGAGGGTACCAAGAGACCCAGTACTTC.

The CDR3 sequence: CAIRKESGRAWETQYF. CDR3 coding DNA: TGTGCCATAAGGAAAGAAAGTGGGAGGGCCTGGGAGACCCAGTACTTC. The chain recombines TRBV10-3 with TRBJ2-5, with 7 bases identical to TRBD2. The CDR3 has 16 amino acids. From germline, CDR1 is ENHRY and CDR2 SYGVKD. V lost 9 bases, J lost 5 bases, and 18 bases stayed unmatched.

The J gene is TRBJ2-6, the V gene TRBV4-1; maybe TRBD1 (5 bases). Per the germline V gene, CDR1 is MGHRA and CDR2 is YSYEKL. V lost 2 bases and J lost 0, with 11 bases in between. The CDR3 covers 17 residues. The CDR3 DNA sequence: TGCGCCAGCAGCCAACATGCAGGGCCCTCTGGGGCCAACGTCCTGACTTTC. Amino acid sequence: CASSQHAGPSGANVLTF.

This clone has only a few counts. The CDR3 sequence: CASSPSPNEQFF. The CDR3 nucleotides read TGTGCCAGCAGCCCCAGCCCCAATGAGCAGTTCTTC. V gene TRBV6-6 combines with J gene TRBJ2-1, with D unresolved. Germline CDR1 is MNHNY and CDR2 is SVGAGI (reference sequence). The CDR3 totals 12 residues. V was cut by 6 bases and J by 6 bases, with 9 bases left in between.

The V call is TRBV7-9, the J call TRBJ2-7, with a possible D match to TRBD1 (6 bases). The germline V gene has CDR1 SEHNR and CDR2 FQNEAQ (reference sequence). The CDR3 contains 15 residues. Trimming pared 5 bases from V and 0 bases from J, leaving 14 bases between. CDR3 protein: CASSTRQDSSYEQYF. Written as DNA, the CDR3 is TGTGCCAGCAGCACCCGACAGGATAGCTCCTACGAGCAGTACTTC.

The rearrangement joins TRBV27 to TRBJ2-3, with 11 bases identical to TRBD2. The CDR3 is 17 amino acids. V shed 5 bases, J shed 2 bases, and the junction held 9 bases outside the gene matches. The germline CDR1 and CDR2 sequences are MNHEY and SMNVEV (reference sequence). As DNA, the CDR3 is TGTGCCAGCAGTCCGTTAGCGGGAGGGCCCTCCACAGATACGCAGTATTTT. Its translation is CASSPLAGGPSTDTQYF.

The chain couples TRBV5-6 to TRBJ1-2; D is unclear. V was clipped by 2 bases and J by 11 bases, with 16 bases between them. The CDR3 extends over 13 amino acids. The germline V gene encodes CDR1 SGHDT and CDR2 YYEEEE. The CDR3 DNA reads TGTGCCAGCAGCTTACTTGTCGGGTCCGCTTACACCTTC. Protein: CASSLLVGSAYTF.

This chain uses TRBV7-8 with TRBJ1-5; possible D gene TRBD1, 5 bases. The CDR3 is 16 residues long. Trimming pared 2 bases from V and 1 base from J, leaving 12 bases between. The germline V gene has CDR1 SGHVS and CDR2 FQNEAQ. The chain's CDR3 is CASSLTMTASNQPQHF. CDR3 nucleotides: TGTGCCAGCAGCTTAACTATGACAGCAAGCAATCAGCCCCAGCATTTT.

V gene TRBV4-3 combines with J gene TRBJ2-5; possible D gene TRBD1, 5 bases. Trimming took off 0 bases at V and 1 base at J, with 12 bases between the two ends. This CDR3 has 16 residues. Germline lookup yields CDR1 LGHNA and CDR2 YSLEER. The CDR3 is CASSQDGLGPQETQYF. CDR3 in DNA: TGCGCCAGCAGCCAAGATGGGCTGGGGCCCCAAGAGACCCAGTACTTC.

The sample holds a few counts of this clone. The gene calls are TRBV27 and TRBJ2-1; TRBD2 matches 11 bases. The ends lost 2 bases at V and 0 bases at J; junction bases unmatched: 6. The CDR3 spans 18 residues. Germline V lookup: CDR1 MNHEY, CDR2 SMNVEV (reference sequence). Written as DNA, the CDR3 is TGTGCCAGCAGTTTACTCCCCGGGACTAGCGGCTCCTACAATGAGCAGTTCTTC. It translates to CASSLLPGTSGSYNEQFF.

The rearrangement joins TRBV11-2 to TRBJ2-1, with D maybe TRBD2 (6 bases). The ends were cut back, 3 bases at V and 0 bases at J, with 9 bases in the middle. CDR3 size: 15 residues. The germline CDR1 and CDR2 sequences are SGHAT and FQNNGV. The CDR3 DNA sequence: TGTGCCAGCAGCTTGGCGGGGAGCTCCTACAATGAGCAGTTCTTC. As protein: CASSLAGSSYNEQFF.

The rearrangement uses TRBV28 and TRBJ1-1; 8 positions agree with TRBD1. CDR3 length: 16 amino acids. Germline CDR1 and CDR2: MDHEN and SYDVKM. Unmatched junction bases numbered 10, after V lost 3 bases and J lost 4 bases. The CDR3 protein is CASSLSGQGGGTEAFF. DNA of the CDR3: TGTGCCAGCAGTTTGTCTGGACAGGGCGGAGGCACTGAAGCTTTCTTT.

The chain has TRBV7-3 and TRBJ2-1; unclear D gene. The CDR3 sequence is 14 residues long. Germline V gives CDR1 SGHTA, CDR2 FQGTGA. The V gene lost 1 base and the J gene lost 4 bases, with 8 bases spanning the gap. CDR3 amino acids: CASSLNRDYNEQFF. The CDR3 region has the DNA TGTGCCAGCAGCTTAAATAGGGATTACAATGAGCAGTTCTTC. Full variable domain (missing parts from reference TRBV7-3 and TRBJ2-1): GAGVSQTPSNKVTEKGKYVELRCDPISGHTALYWYRQSLGQGPEFLIYFQGTGAADDSGLPNDRFFAVRPEGSVSTLKIQRTERGDSAVYLCASSLNRDYNEQFFGPGTRLTVL.

This rearrangement joins TRBV18 to TRBJ1-1; 12 bases match TRBD1. The CDR3 sequence is 15 residues long. CDR1 is KGHSH and CDR2 is LQKENI in the germline V gene. The ends lost 6 bases at V and 4 bases at J; junction bases unmatched: 6. The CDR3 protein is CASSAGQGAPTEAFF. In nucleotides, the CDR3 is TGTGCCAGCTCCGCGGGACAGGGGGCGCCCACTGAAGCTTTCTTT.

With respect to this clone: The sample has other DNA sequences that encode this CDR3 too. The gene calls are TRBV7-2 and TRBJ1-5; D is undetermined. Per the germline V gene, CDR1 is SGHTA and CDR2 is FQGNSA. V was clipped by 1 base and J by 2 bases, with 0 bases between them. The length of the CDR3 is 12 residues. The CDR3 nucleotides are TGTGCCAGCAGCTTAGGCAATCAGCCCCAGCATTTT. As protein: CASSLGNQPQHF.